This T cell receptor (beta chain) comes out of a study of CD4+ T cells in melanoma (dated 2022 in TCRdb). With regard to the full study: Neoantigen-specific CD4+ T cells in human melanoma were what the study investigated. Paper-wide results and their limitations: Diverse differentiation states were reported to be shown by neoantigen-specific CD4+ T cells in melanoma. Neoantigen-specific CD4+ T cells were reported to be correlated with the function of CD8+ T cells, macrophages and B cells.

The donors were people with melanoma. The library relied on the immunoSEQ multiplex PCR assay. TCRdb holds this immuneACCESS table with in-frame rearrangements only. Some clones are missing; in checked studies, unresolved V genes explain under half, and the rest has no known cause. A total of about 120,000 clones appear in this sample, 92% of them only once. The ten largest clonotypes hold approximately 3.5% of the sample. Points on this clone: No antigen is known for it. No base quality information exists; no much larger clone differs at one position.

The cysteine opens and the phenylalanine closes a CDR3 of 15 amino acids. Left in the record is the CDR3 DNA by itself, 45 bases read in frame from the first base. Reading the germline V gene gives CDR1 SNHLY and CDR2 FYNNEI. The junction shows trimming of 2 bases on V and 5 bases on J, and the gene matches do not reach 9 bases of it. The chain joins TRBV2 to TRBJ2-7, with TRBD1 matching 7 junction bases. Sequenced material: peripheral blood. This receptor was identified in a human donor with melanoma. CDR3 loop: CASSERSGTANEQYF. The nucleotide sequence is TGTGCCAGCAGTGAACGGTCTGGGACAGCAAACGAGCAGTACTTC.